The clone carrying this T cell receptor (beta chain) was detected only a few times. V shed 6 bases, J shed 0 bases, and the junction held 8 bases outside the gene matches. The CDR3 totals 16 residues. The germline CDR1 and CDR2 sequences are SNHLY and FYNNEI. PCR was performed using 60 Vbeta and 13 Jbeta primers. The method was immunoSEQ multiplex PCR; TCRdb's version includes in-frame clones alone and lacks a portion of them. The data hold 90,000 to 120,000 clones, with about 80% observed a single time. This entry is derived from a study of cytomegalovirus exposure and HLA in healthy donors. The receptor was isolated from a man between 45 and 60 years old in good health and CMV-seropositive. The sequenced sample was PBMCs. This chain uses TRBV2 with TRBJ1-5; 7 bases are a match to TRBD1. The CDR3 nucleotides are TGTGCCAGCAGGGGACAGTCTGACTCTAGCAATCAGCCCCAGCATTTT. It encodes CASRGQSDSSNQPQHF. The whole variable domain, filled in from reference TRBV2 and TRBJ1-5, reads EPEVTQTPSHQVTQMGQEVILRCVPISNHLYFYWYRQILGQKVEFLVSFYNNEISEKSEIFDDQFSVERPDGSNFTLKIRSTKLEDSAMYFCASRGQSDSSNQPQHFGDGTRLSIL.